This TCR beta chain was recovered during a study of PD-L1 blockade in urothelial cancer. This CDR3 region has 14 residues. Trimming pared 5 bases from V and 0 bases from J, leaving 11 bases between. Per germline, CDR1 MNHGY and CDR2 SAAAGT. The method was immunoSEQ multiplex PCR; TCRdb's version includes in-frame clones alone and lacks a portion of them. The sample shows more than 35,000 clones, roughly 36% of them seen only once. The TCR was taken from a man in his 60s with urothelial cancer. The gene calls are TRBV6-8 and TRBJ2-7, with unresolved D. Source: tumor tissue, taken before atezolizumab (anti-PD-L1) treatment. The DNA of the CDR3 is TGTGCCAGCAGTGGCCAAATGAGCTCCTACGAGCAGTACTTC. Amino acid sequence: CASSGQMSSYEQYF.